A selection of T cell receptor beta chains follows, all from one sample in a study of response to subunit inactivated influenza vaccine. TCRdb re-analysed the RT-PCR reads in MiXCR, keeping a single row per CDR3 protein. The sample includes around 480,000 distinct CDR3 sequences, about a tenth of them seen just once. The sample was PBMCs from blood, taken 45 days after vaccination. All receptors derive from a man aged 50-59 years who received an inactivated influenza vaccine. CDR3s include the opening cysteine and the closing phenylalanine or tryptophan. Each record gives: CDR3 length, V gene, clone size, J gene, D gene, CDR3 protein, CDR3 DNA. D genes are given only for firm matches. Size is stated for part of the rows, as once, few or many counts, or as a class when the clone is expanded.

len: 15; v_gene: TRBV7-9; abundance: many; j_gene: TRBJ2-7; d_gene: TRBD2; CDR3aa: CASTKKGLAGSEQYF; CDR3nt: TGTGCCAGCACCAAAAAGGGACTAGCGGGAAGCGAGCAGTACTTC
len: 15; v_gene: TRBV7-2; abundance: few; j_gene: TRBJ2-3; d_gene: TRBD2; CDR3aa: CASTPGGGFTDTQYF; CDR3nt: TGTGCCAGCACCCCCGGCGGGGGGTTCACAGATACGCAGTATTTT
len: 17; v_gene: TRBV20-1; abundance: few; j_gene: TRBJ2-1; d_gene: TRBD2; CDR3aa: CSARGGLAGSSYNEQFF; CDR3nt: TGCAGTGCTAGGGGGGGACTAGCGGGGTCCTCCTACAATGAGCAGTTCTTC
len: 13; v_gene: TRBV6-6; abundance: many; j_gene: TRBJ2-7; d_gene: -; CDR3aa: CASSSVRAYEQYF; CDR3nt: TGTGCCAGCAGTTCGGTGCGGGCCTACGAGCAGTACTTC
len: 15; v_gene: TRBV7-2; abundance: -; j_gene: TRBJ2-1; d_gene: -; CDR3aa: CASSPRGDFYNEQFF; CDR3nt: TGTGCCAGCAGCCCTAGGGGGGATTTTTACAATGAGCAGTTCTTC
len: 13; v_gene: TRBV7-2; abundance: -; j_gene: TRBJ2-1; d_gene: -; CDR3aa: CASTGLTGNEQFF; CDR3nt: TGTGCCAGCACTGGACTAACGGGAAATGAGCAGTTCTTC
len: 12; v_gene: TRBV7-8; abundance: many; j_gene: TRBJ2-7; d_gene: -; CDR3aa: CASSLPLGEQYF; CDR3nt: TGTGCCAGCAGCCTCCCATTGGGAGAGCAGTACTTC
len: 16; v_gene: TRBV27; abundance: many; j_gene: TRBJ2-1; d_gene: TRBD2; CDR3aa: CASSPGTSGGYNEQFF; CDR3nt: TGTGCCAGCAGTCCCGGGACTAGCGGGGGCTACAATGAGCAGTTCTTC
len: 14; v_gene: TRBV10-3; abundance: -; j_gene: TRBJ2-2; d_gene: -; CDR3aa: CAISERTNTGELFF; CDR3nt: TGTGCCATCAGTGAGCGGACTAACACCGGGGAGCTGTTTTTT
len: 16; v_gene: TRBV28; abundance: few; j_gene: TRBJ2-3; d_gene: -; CDR3aa: CASSPLAEQITDTQYF; CDR3nt: TGTGCCAGCAGTCCCCTGGCGGAGCAAATCACAGATACGCAGTATTTT
len: 16; v_gene: TRBV6-1; abundance: few; j_gene: TRBJ2-1; d_gene: -; CDR3aa: CASKPTMDRGYNEQFF; CDR3nt: TGTGCCAGTAAACCTACGATGGACAGAGGTTACAATGAGCAGTTCTTC
len: 12; v_gene: TRBV11-2; abundance: few; j_gene: TRBJ2-1; d_gene: -; CDR3aa: CASSFRVHEQFF; CDR3nt: TGTGCCAGCAGCTTTCGAGTCCATGAGCAGTTCTTC
len: 14; v_gene: TRBV18; abundance: many; j_gene: TRBJ2-5; d_gene: -; CDR3aa: CASSPDRDQETQYF; CDR3nt: TGTGCCAGCTCACCGGACCGGGACCAAGAGACCCAGTACTTC
len: 16; v_gene: TRBV7-2; abundance: few; j_gene: TRBJ1-1; d_gene: -; CDR3aa: CASSSSLGSFNTEAFF; CDR3nt: TGTGCCAGCAGCTCATCGTTGGGCAGTTTTAACACTGAAGCTTTCTTT
len: 13; v_gene: TRBV4-2; abundance: many; j_gene: TRBJ2-5; d_gene: -; CDR3aa: CASSGTPGGTQYF; CDR3nt: TGTGCCAGCAGCGGGACACCTGGGGGGACCCAGTACTTC